What follows is one T cell receptor beta chain and its context. Its target is unknown. The source of the sample is a study of cytomegalovirus exposure and HLA in healthy donors. Study results and caveats: Earlier analysis yielded a pattern in which most TCR beta V segments were productive about 87% or about 30% of the time.

CDR1 is LNHNV and CDR2 is YYDKDF in the germline V gene (reference sequence). Losses at the gene ends were 1 base for V and 4 bases for J; bases not matched to a gene: 4. CDR3 size: 16 residues. The PCR used 60 Vbeta and 13 Jbeta primers. Assay used: immunoSEQ multiplex PCR; TCRdb lists only in-frame clones, some missing. This table has about 160,000 clones, about 80% appearing once. The sample was PBMCs. The J gene is TRBJ2-3, the V gene TRBV15; 11 nucleotides line up with TRBD2. This receptor was identified in a woman in her forties or fifties in good health and CMV-seronegative. CDR3 region: CATSRGSSGRPDTQYF. In DNA form, the CDR3 reads TGTGCCACCAGCAGAGGCTCTAGCGGGAGGCCAGATACGCAGTATTTT.